This T cell receptor beta chain was found in a study of shared clonotypes between healthy human individuals. Germline-derived CDR1 and CDR2 are SEHNR and FQNEAQ (reference sequence). This CDR3 spans 17 amino acids. V gave up 1 base and J gave up 7 bases; unmatched junction bases: 9. Notes on this clone: Its specificity is not known.

Unsorted PBMC DNA sequencing spanned ten immunoSEQ deep assay plates. Assay: immunoSEQ multiplex PCR; the TCRdb copy retains only in-frame clones and omits some. The table shows hundreds of thousands of clones, with around 77% occurring only once. Findings and caveats of the study: Blood alone was sampled, and tissue repertoires likely differ.

The V and J genes are TRBV7-9 and TRBJ2-2, with TRBD2 matching over 10 bases. The clonotype comes from a middle-aged woman in good health. Some clones in this sample may be carry-over from other donors' samples. Sequenced sample: PBMCs. The CDR3 here is CASSLVLAGDRVGELFF. CDR3 DNA: TGTGCCAGCAGCTTAGTCCTAGCGGGAGATCGGGTCGGGGAGCTGTTTTTT.